This T cell receptor beta chain comes out of a study of patients and donors after allogeneic stem cell transplantation (dated by TCRdb to 2019 to 2021). The library relied on RT-PCR. Sequenced on a NextSeq 550. Using fastp trimming at Q25 and MiXCR clonotype assembly, TCRdb reanalyzed the public sequencing data and kept in-frame beta chains. Rows with a matching CDR3 protein are joined into one entry that keeps the most common DNA and genes. The sample has some 230,000 distinct CDR3 sequences on record, 11% to 15% of them singletons. Approximately 10% of the sample comes from the top ten. Including cysteine and phenylalanine, the CDR3 has 14 amino acids. CDR3 DNA only is kept here, 42 bases in frame from base 1. Trimming leaves V shorter by 4 bases and J shorter by 4 bases, with the junction holding 6 bases beyond the gene matches. Based on the germline V gene, the CDR1 and CDR2 sequences are MGHDK and SYGVNS.

About this clonotype itself: The antigen it binds to is not known. Nothing much larger sits one base from this clone, and base qualities are not available.

This chain joins TRBV25-1 to TRBJ2-7; TRBD2 matches 8 bases in the middle. This clonotype was sampled from a human donor who was either an allogeneic HSCT recipient or a stem cell or donor lymphocyte infusion donor (not recorded which). It is not recorded whose cells these are; they may come from a transplant donor. Sequencing used blood, either unsorted or a sorted T cell fraction (not recorded which). The DNA reads TGTGCCAGCAGTGGGGGACTAGAAACTTACGAGCAGTACTTC. This translates into CASSGGLETYEQYF.